A single sample gave rise to the 14 T cell receptor beta chains below, sequenced in a study of control samples from healthy donors and cancer patients. The repertoire was sequenced with immunoSEQ multiplex PCR; TCRdb's copy has only in-frame clones and lacks some. The table has around 150,000 clones, approximately 86% seen once. The specimen sequenced was blood. The receptors shown here come from a man aged 18 to 29 in good health.

Regarding this clone: Other DNA sequences in this specimen translate into the identical CDR3. The V call is TRBV4-3, the J call TRBJ2-3; D is unresolved. The CDR3 totals 14 residues. Germline-derived CDR1 and CDR2 are LGHNA and YSLEER. The V end was cut by 0 bases, the J end by 0 bases, with 4 bases between. The CDR3 coding sequence is TGCGCCAGCAGCCAAGATTATAGCACAGATACGCAGTATTTT. This encodes CASSQDYSTDTQYF.

The rearrangement links TRBV7-2 to TRBJ1-5; 8 nucleotides line up with TRBD1. The CDR3 contains 14 residues. The V gene's germline CDR1 is SGHTA and CDR2 FQGNSA. V was clipped by 4 bases and J by 5 bases; unmatched bases: 4. This CDR3 is CASSWTGTDQPQHF. The CDR3 nucleotides read TGTGCCAGCAGCTGGACAGGGACGGATCAGCCCCAGCATTTT.

This clone showed up just once. This specimen includes other DNA sequences encoding the same CDR3. The rearrangement uses TRBV15 and TRBJ2-1, with 7 bases that match TRBD1. Germline CDR1 LNHNV, CDR2 YYDKDF (reference sequence). The CDR3 has 15 residues. Trimming cost V 0 bases and J 3 bases; bases outside gene matches: 2. The CDR3 loop reads CATSRDSGGYNEQFF. The DNA of the CDR3 is TGTGCCACCAGCAGAGACTCAGGGGGCTACAATGAGCAGTTCTTC.

This chain joins TRBV6-5 and TRBJ1-3; TRBD1 is a possible D gene (5 bases). The CDR3 extends over 13 amino acids. V was cut by 7 bases and J by 3 bases, with 10 bases left in between. The germline V gene encodes CDR1 MNHEY and CDR2 SVGAGI. CDR3 in DNA: TGTGCCAGCACGCTGACAGATGGAAACACCATATATTTT. It specifies CASTLTDGNTIYF.

This clone showed up just once. The CDR3 loop is CASSLLEGNTEAFF. In DNA form, the CDR3 reads TGCGCCAGCAGCTTGCTCGAGGGCAACACTGAAGCTTTCTTT. This sequence joins TRBV5-1 and TRBJ1-1; D gene ambiguous. CDR3 length equals 14 residues. V was shortened by 1 base and J by 2 bases, with 9 bases between the two germline ends. Germline V gene data show CDR1 as SGHRS and CDR2 as YFSETQ.

V gene TRBV7-2 combines with J gene TRBJ2-5; no firm D call. Trimming took off 2 bases at V and 4 bases at J, with 8 bases between the two ends. CDR1 SGHTA and CDR2 FQGNSA come from the germline V gene. The CDR3 is 13 amino acids. CDR3 residues: CASSLSIVETQYF. The CDR3 coding sequence is TGTGCCAGCAGCTTAAGTATCGTAGAGACCCAGTACTTC. Full variable domain (rest looked up from reference TRBV7-2 and TRBJ2-5): GAGVSQSPSNKVTEKGKDVELRCDPISGHTALYWYRQSLGQGLEFLIYFQGNSAPDKSGLPSDRFSAERTGGSVSTLTIQRTQQEDSAVYLCASSLSIVETQYFGPGTRLLVL.

The genes are TRBV2 and TRBJ1-4, with TRBD1 matching over 8 bases. The V gene end was trimmed by 4 bases and the J gene end by 8 bases; junction bases not matched to a gene: 6. Per the germline V gene, CDR1 is SNHLY and CDR2 is FYNNEI. CDR3 length: 14 residues. The CDR3 reads CASSVSDRVEKLFF. The CDR3 DNA sequence: TGTGCCAGCAGTGTCTCGGACAGGGTGGAAAAACTGTTTTTT.

The chain couples TRBV4-3 to TRBJ1-2, with TRBD1 as a possible D gene (6 bases). Deletions cut 0 bases from V and 6 bases from J, with 17 bases between. The CDR3 is 16 amino acids. Looked up from germline, CDR1 is LGHNA and CDR2 is YSLEER. The CDR3: CASSQDVYDQGNGYTF. The CDR3 nucleotides are TGCGCCAGCAGCCAAGACGTGTATGACCAGGGGAATGGCTACACCTTC.

The chain combines TRBV9 with TRBJ2-3, with 7 bases aligning to TRBD2. The germline V gene encodes CDR1 SGDLS and CDR2 YYNGEE. The V gene end was trimmed by 0 bases and the J gene end by 3 bases; junction bases not matched to a gene: 4. CDR3 size: 15 residues. This CDR3 reads CASSVGTGGTDTQYF. CDR3 DNA sequence: TGTGCCAGCAGCGTAGGAACCGGGGGGACAGATACGCAGTATTTT.

This clone came up a few times. The V and J genes are TRBV5-1 and TRBJ2-7, with 10 bases aligning to TRBD1. The germline gives CDR1 SGHRS, CDR2 YFSETQ. There are 13 residues in the CDR3. With 4 bases clipped from V and 3 bases from J, the junction kept 1 base outside the gene matches. Written as DNA, the CDR3 is TGCGCCAGCAGCCGGGACAGGGGCTACGAGCAGTACTTC. Its translation: CASSRDRGYEQYF.

This clone appeared a single time. This chain uses TRBV6-5 with TRBJ2-1; the D gene could be TRBD1 or TRBD2 (5 bases each). The V end lost 10 bases, the J end lost 0 bases, and 13 bases lay between the germline ends. The CDR3 has 14 residues. Germline values: CDR1 MNHEY, CDR2 SVGAGI. The CDR3 reads CAIFGGGSYNEQFF. CDR3 sequence (DNA): TGTGCCATTTTTGGGGGTGGCTCCTACAATGAGCAGTTCTTC.

The chain is built from TRBV6-2 or TRBV6-3 and TRBJ2-3; the D gene is possibly TRBD2 (6 bases). The CDR3 loop spans 17 amino acids. Germline CDR1 and CDR2: MNHEY and SVGEGT. V dropped 4 bases and J dropped 0 bases, with 17 bases sitting between them. The CDR3 spells CASSWDFDLGSTDTQYF. In nucleotides, the CDR3 is TGTGCCAGCAGTTGGGACTTTGATTTAGGAAGCACAGATACGCAGTATTTT.

Notes on this clone: At one of its ends the junction is not consistent with the germline gene, which may arise from a read error. The CDR3 here is CASSQPPPGNF. For the CDR3, the DNA is TGTGCCAGCAGCCAACCCCCCCCCGGTAACTTC. The chain recombines TRBV3-1 (or the pseudogene TRBV3-2) with TRBJ2-7; D not resolved. The CDR3 is 11 residues long. Germline V gene data show CDR1 as LGHDT and CDR2 as YNNKEL (reference sequence).

This chain joins TRBV10-3 and TRBJ2-7; TRBD2 matches at 9 bases. Trimming cost V 4 bases and J 0 bases; bases outside gene matches: 13. The CDR3 extends over 18 amino acids. Germline V gene sequence: CDR1 ENHRY, CDR2 SYGVKD. CDR3 region: CAISASSGVLTGSYEQYF. In DNA, the CDR3 is TGTGCCATCAGTGCATCTAGCGGGGTACTTACTGGCTCCTACGAGCAGTACTTC.